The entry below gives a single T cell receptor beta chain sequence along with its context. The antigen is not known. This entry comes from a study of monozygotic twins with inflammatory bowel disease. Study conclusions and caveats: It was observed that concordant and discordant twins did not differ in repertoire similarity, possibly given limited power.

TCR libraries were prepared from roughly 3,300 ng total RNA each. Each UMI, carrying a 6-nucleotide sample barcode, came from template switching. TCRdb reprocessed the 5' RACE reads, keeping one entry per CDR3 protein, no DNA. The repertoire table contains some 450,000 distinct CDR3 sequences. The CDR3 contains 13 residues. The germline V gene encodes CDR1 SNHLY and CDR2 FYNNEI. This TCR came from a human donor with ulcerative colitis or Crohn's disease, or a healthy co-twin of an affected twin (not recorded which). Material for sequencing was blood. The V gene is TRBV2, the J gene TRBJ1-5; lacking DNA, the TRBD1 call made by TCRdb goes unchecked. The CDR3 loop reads CASSKEGDTPQHF.